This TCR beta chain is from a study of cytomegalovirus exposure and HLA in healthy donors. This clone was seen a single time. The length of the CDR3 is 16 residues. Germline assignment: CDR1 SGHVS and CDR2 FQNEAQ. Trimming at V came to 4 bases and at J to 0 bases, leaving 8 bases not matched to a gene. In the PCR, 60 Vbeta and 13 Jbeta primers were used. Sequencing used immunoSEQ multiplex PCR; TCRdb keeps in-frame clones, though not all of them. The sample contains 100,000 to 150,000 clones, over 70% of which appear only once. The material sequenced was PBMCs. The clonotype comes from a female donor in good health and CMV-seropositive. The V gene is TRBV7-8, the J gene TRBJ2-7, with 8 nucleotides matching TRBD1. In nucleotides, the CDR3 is TGTGCCAGCAGCTGGGACAGGACTCACCTCTCCTACGAGCAGTACTTC. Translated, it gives CASSWDRTHLSYEQYF. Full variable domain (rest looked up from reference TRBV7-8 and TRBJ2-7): GAGVSQSPRYKVAKRGQDVALRCDPISGHVSLFWYQQALGQGPEFLTYFQNEAQLDKSGLPSDRFFAERPEGSVSTLKIQRTQQEDSAVYLCASSWDRTHLSYEQYFGPGTRLTVT.